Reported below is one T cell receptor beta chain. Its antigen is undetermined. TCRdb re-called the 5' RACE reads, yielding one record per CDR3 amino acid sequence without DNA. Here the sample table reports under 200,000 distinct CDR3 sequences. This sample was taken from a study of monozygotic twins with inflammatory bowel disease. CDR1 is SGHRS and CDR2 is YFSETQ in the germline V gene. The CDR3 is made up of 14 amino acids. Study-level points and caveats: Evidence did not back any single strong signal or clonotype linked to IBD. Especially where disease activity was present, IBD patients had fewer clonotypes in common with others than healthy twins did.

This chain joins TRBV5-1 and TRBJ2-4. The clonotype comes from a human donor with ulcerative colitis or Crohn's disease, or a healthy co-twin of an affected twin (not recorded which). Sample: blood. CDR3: CASSLGQLGNIQYF.